The entry below gives a single TCR beta chain sequence along with its context. Antigen unknown. Donors were ostensibly healthy at sampling, although undocumented immune exposures were probable. 13 Jbeta primers and 60 Vbeta primers were used for the PCR. The repertoire was sequenced with immunoSEQ multiplex PCR; TCRdb's copy has only in-frame clones and lacks some. Counted here are around 59,000 clones, 80% occurring once; the ten biggest clones make up around 3.9%. This sample stems from a study of cytomegalovirus exposure and HLA in healthy donors. CDR1 and CDR2 (germline): KGHSH, LQKENI. Trimming shortened V by 2 bases and J by 0 bases, and 11 bases separated the two germline ends. The CDR3 is made up of 15 amino acids. Whole-study results and caveats: When presence/absence was analysed, sequencing depth was taken to be roughly uniform across donors. Later analysis demonstrated an association between a missense DCLRE1C variant and TCR beta V- and J-gene trimming.

This TCR was sampled from a woman aged 40 to 50 in good health and CMV-seronegative. The chain has TRBV18 and TRBJ2-7, with D maybe TRBD1 (5 bases). Sequenced sample: PBMCs. The CDR3 region is CASSPSQGTSYEQYF. Written as DNA, the CDR3 is TGTGCCAGCTCACCAAGTCAGGGAACCTCCTACGAGCAGTACTTC.